This is a list of T cell receptor beta chains from one sample in a study of T-cell memory formation after mild COVID-19. TCRdb re-analysed the 5' RACE reads in MiXCR, keeping a single row per CDR3 protein. Of 250,000 to 300,000 distinct CDR3 sequences listed, around 15% are singletons. Source material: PBMCs or a T cell subset sorted from them (not recorded which). The source of these receptors is a man between 18 and 29 years old who had mild COVID-19 (a few samples of this study predate the infection). Cell type and time point are not known. CDR3s include the opening cysteine and the closing phenylalanine or tryptophan. The order of the fields is clone size, D gene, V gene, J gene, CDR3 length, CDR3 protein, CDR3 DNA. A D gene is named only where the DNA matches it firmly. Clone size is given for some rows only: seen once, a few or many times, or a class if the clone is expanded.

abundance: -
d_gene: -
v_gene: TRBV6-2/TRBV6-3
j_gene: TRBJ2-1
len: 19
CDR3aa: CASSYRLRRGPDEYNEQFF
CDR3nt: TGTGCCAGCAGTTATCGATTGCGACGGGGGCCAGACGAATACAATGAGCAGTTCTTC

abundance: -
d_gene: -
v_gene: TRBV24-1
j_gene: TRBJ1-5
len: 14
CDR3aa: CATSDSGPLQPQHF
CDR3nt: TGTGCCACCAGTGATTCGGGACCCCTCCAGCCCCAGCATTTT

abundance: -
d_gene: TRBD2
v_gene: TRBV13
j_gene: TRBJ2-7
len: 18
CDR3aa: CASSLWPSGAAYSYEQYF
CDR3nt: TGTGCCAGCAGCTTATGGCCTAGCGGGGCCGCATACTCCTACGAGCAGTACTTC

abundance: many
d_gene: -
v_gene: TRBV7-2
j_gene: TRBJ2-2
len: 13
CDR3aa: CASSSQGTGELFF
CDR3nt: TGTGCCAGCAGCTCCCAGGGTACCGGGGAGCTGTTTTTT

abundance: -
d_gene: -
v_gene: TRBV6-6
j_gene: TRBJ2-1
len: 13
CDR3aa: CASSYAYREEQFF
CDR3nt: TGTGCCAGCAGTTACGCGTACCGAGAGGAGCAGTTCTTC

abundance: -
d_gene: -
v_gene: TRBV20-1
j_gene: TRBJ2-5
len: 16
CDR3aa: CSARDLRGGIQETQYF
CDR3nt: TGCAGTGCTAGAGATCTGCGCGGGGGCATCCAGGAGACCCAGTACTTC

abundance: few
d_gene: TRBD1
v_gene: TRBV27
j_gene: TRBJ2-3
len: 15
CDR3aa: CASSFWDRVTDTQYF
CDR3nt: TGTGCCAGCAGTTTTTGGGACAGAGTCACAGATACGCAGTATTTT

abundance: -
d_gene: TRBD2
v_gene: TRBV4-3
j_gene: TRBJ2-2
len: 18
CDR3aa: CASSQDEAGGPVTGELFF
CDR3nt: TGCGCCAGCAGCCAAGATGAGGCGGGGGGGCCGGTCACCGGGGAGCTGTTTTTT

abundance: -
d_gene: -
v_gene: TRBV20-1
j_gene: TRBJ2-5
len: 12
CDR3aa: CSARPRGETQYF
CDR3nt: TGCAGTGCTAGGCCGCGGGGTGAGACCCAGTACTTC

abundance: few
d_gene: -
v_gene: TRBV30
j_gene: TRBJ1-2
len: 14
CDR3aa: CAWRQDGAYGGYTF
CDR3nt: TGTGCCTGGAGACAAGACGGGGCCTATGGTGGCTACACCTTC

abundance: few
d_gene: TRBD2
v_gene: TRBV20-1
j_gene: TRBJ2-1
len: 16
CDR3aa: CSARSYSASGYNEQFF
CDR3nt: TGCAGTGCTAGATCTTATTCGGCTAGCGGTTACAATGAGCAGTTCTTC

abundance: few
d_gene: -
v_gene: TRBV5-4
j_gene: TRBJ2-4
len: 15
CDR3aa: CASSLELAGGGIQYF
CDR3nt: TGTGCCAGCAGCTTGGAGTTGGCCGGGGGAGGCATTCAGTACTTC

abundance: -
d_gene: TRBD2
v_gene: TRBV12-3/TRBV12-4
j_gene: TRBJ2-1
len: 14
CDR3aa: CASSFFTGGNEQFF
CDR3nt: TGTGCCAGCAGTTTTTTTACGGGGGGCAATGAGCAGTTCTTC

abundance: few
d_gene: -
v_gene: TRBV25-1
j_gene: TRBJ2-7
len: 13
CDR3aa: CASSFRAGYEQYF
CDR3nt: TGTGCCAGCAGTTTTAGGGCCGGCTACGAGCAGTACTTC

abundance: -
d_gene: -
v_gene: TRBV5-1
j_gene: TRBJ2-1
len: 14
CDR3aa: CASSHGDKGDEQFF
CDR3nt: TGCGCCAGCAGCCACGGGGATAAGGGGGATGAGCAGTTCTTC

abundance: few
d_gene: -
v_gene: TRBV5-1
j_gene: TRBJ2-5
len: 13
CDR3aa: CASRRSGEETQYF
CDR3nt: TGCGCCAGCAGGCGCAGTGGGGAAGAGACCCAGTACTTC

abundance: many
d_gene: -
v_gene: TRBV6-5
j_gene: TRBJ2-7
len: 15
CDR3aa: CASRTIGRYSYEQYF
CDR3nt: TGTGCCAGCAGAACCATAGGACGGTACTCCTACGAGCAGTACTTC

abundance: few
d_gene: TRBD1
v_gene: TRBV6-5
j_gene: TRBJ1-4
len: 15
CDR3aa: CASSPGDRDNEKLFF
CDR3nt: TGTGCCAGCAGTCCGGGGGACAGAGATAATGAAAAACTGTTTTTT

abundance: few
d_gene: TRBD2
v_gene: TRBV7-2
j_gene: TRBJ2-3
len: 17
CDR3aa: CASSLVGTSGATDTQYF
CDR3nt: TGTGCCAGCAGCTTAGTAGGGACTAGCGGGGCCACAGATACGCAGTATTTT

abundance: -
d_gene: -
v_gene: TRBV28
j_gene: TRBJ1-1
len: 12
CDR3aa: CASSSGSTEAFF
CDR3nt: TGTGCCAGCAGCTCCGGGAGCACTGAAGCTTTCTTT

abundance: few
d_gene: -
v_gene: TRBV20-1
j_gene: TRBJ2-5
len: 11
CDR3aa: CSASLEETQYF
CDR3nt: TGCAGTGCTAGTCTAGAGGAGACCCAGTACTTC

abundance: -
d_gene: TRBD2
v_gene: TRBV15
j_gene: TRBJ2-5
len: 15
CDR3aa: CATSREVAGGETQYF
CDR3nt: TGTGCCACCAGCAGAGAGGTAGCGGGGGGAGAGACCCAGTACTTC

abundance: -
d_gene: TRBD2
v_gene: TRBV6-6
j_gene: TRBJ2-2
len: 16
CDR3aa: CASSSSGTSQSGELFF
CDR3nt: TGTGCCAGCAGTTCGTCCGGGACTAGTCAGTCCGGGGAGCTGTTTTTT

abundance: few
d_gene: TRBD1
v_gene: TRBV4-1
j_gene: TRBJ1-2
len: 15
CDR3aa: CASSQPGTEPYGYTF
CDR3nt: TGCGCCAGCAGCCAACCTGGGACAGAGCCTTATGGCTACACCTTC

abundance: few
d_gene: -
v_gene: TRBV5-1
j_gene: TRBJ1-4
len: 15
CDR3aa: CASSLGVQINEKLFF
CDR3nt: TGCGCCAGCAGCTTGGGAGTCCAAATCAATGAAAAACTGTTTTTT

abundance: -
d_gene: -
v_gene: TRBV20-1
j_gene: TRBJ1-2
len: 11
CDR3aa: CSARGGYDYTF
CDR3nt: TGCAGTGCTAGAGGGGGGTATGACTACACCTTC

abundance: few
d_gene: -
v_gene: TRBV29-1
j_gene: TRBJ1-1
len: 13
CDR3aa: CSVGGRGNTEAFF
CDR3nt: TGCAGCGTTGGGGGCCGCGGGAACACTGAAGCTTTCTTT

abundance: few
d_gene: -
v_gene: TRBV6-5
j_gene: TRBJ1-2
len: 13
CDR3aa: CASSHEVGYGYTF
CDR3nt: TGTGCCAGCAGCCACGAAGTGGGCTATGGCTACACCTTC

abundance: -
d_gene: -
v_gene: TRBV12-3/TRBV12-4
j_gene: TRBJ1-1
len: 13
CDR3aa: CASSLSSDTEAFF
CDR3nt: TGTGCCAGCAGTTTGTCGAGCGACACTGAAGCTTTCTTT

abundance: -
d_gene: -
v_gene: TRBV4-1
j_gene: TRBJ2-5
len: 11
CDR3aa: CASSQGGTQYF
CDR3nt: TGCGCCAGCAGCCAAGGGGGGACCCAGTACTTC

abundance: -
d_gene: TRBD2
v_gene: TRBV29-1
j_gene: TRBJ2-7
len: 14
CDR3aa: CSVDLAGEVDEQYF
CDR3nt: TGCAGCGTAGATCTAGCGGGGGAGGTTGACGAGCAGTACTTC

abundance: -
d_gene: -
v_gene: TRBV20-1
j_gene: TRBJ2-5
len: 13
CDR3aa: CSARYGGQETQYF
CDR3nt: TGCAGTGCTAGATACGGGGGACAAGAGACCCAGTACTTC

abundance: many
d_gene: TRBD1
v_gene: TRBV5-1
j_gene: TRBJ2-7
len: 13
CDR3aa: CASSLTGASEQYF
CDR3nt: TGCGCCAGCAGCTTGACAGGGGCCAGTGAGCAGTACTTC

abundance: -
d_gene: TRBD2
v_gene: TRBV5-5
j_gene: TRBJ2-7
len: 17
CDR3aa: CASSLEAPASGSYEQYF
CDR3nt: TGTGCCAGCAGCTTGGAGGCTCCGGCTAGCGGATCCTACGAGCAGTACTTC

abundance: many
d_gene: -
v_gene: TRBV10-3
j_gene: TRBJ2-2
len: 15
CDR3aa: CATSGLLANTGELFF
CDR3nt: TGTGCCACCTCCGGACTTCTCGCGAACACCGGGGAGCTGTTTTTT

abundance: -
d_gene: -
v_gene: TRBV12-3/TRBV12-4
j_gene: TRBJ2-3
len: 16
CDR3aa: CASSLEESVSTDTQYF
CDR3nt: TGTGCCAGCAGTTTAGAAGAGTCGGTAAGCACAGATACGCAGTATTTT

abundance: -
d_gene: TRBD2
v_gene: TRBV5-1
j_gene: TRBJ2-5
len: 15
CDR3aa: CASSWGLAGSETQYF
CDR3nt: TGCGCCAGCAGCTGGGGACTAGCGGGGTCGGAGACCCAGTACTTC

abundance: few
d_gene: TRBD1
v_gene: TRBV6-5
j_gene: TRBJ1-1
len: 15
CDR3aa: CASSATGQGNTEAFF
CDR3nt: TGTGCCAGCAGTGCTACGGGACAGGGAAACACTGAAGCTTTCTTT

abundance: few
d_gene: TRBD1
v_gene: TRBV27
j_gene: TRBJ2-5
len: 15
CDR3aa: CASSLSTGFQETQYF
CDR3nt: TGTGCCAGCAGTTTATCGACAGGGTTCCAAGAGACCCAGTACTTC

abundance: many
d_gene: -
v_gene: TRBV5-6
j_gene: TRBJ1-2
len: 12
CDR3aa: CASSMGSYGYTF
CDR3nt: TGTGCCAGCAGCATGGGCAGCTATGGCTACACCTTC

abundance: few
d_gene: TRBD1
v_gene: TRBV7-2
j_gene: TRBJ1-1
len: 13
CDR3aa: CASSQGAWRRAFF
CDR3nt: TGTGCCAGCAGCCAGGGGGCCTGGCGGAGGGCTTTCTTT

abundance: few
d_gene: -
v_gene: TRBV12-5
j_gene: TRBJ1-5
len: 17
CDR3aa: CASGLERKTVFIQPQHF
CDR3nt: TGTGCTAGTGGTTTGGAAAGAAAGACAGTATTCATTCAGCCCCAGCATTTT

abundance: -
d_gene: TRBD1
v_gene: TRBV4-2
j_gene: TRBJ1-6
len: 15
CDR3aa: CASSQDWDSNSPLHF
CDR3nt: TGTGCCAGCAGCCAAGATTGGGACAGTAATTCACCCCTCCACTTT

abundance: -
d_gene: -
v_gene: TRBV20-1
j_gene: TRBJ1-2
len: 12
CDR3aa: CSAWTDNYGYTF
CDR3nt: TGCAGTGCTTGGACCGATAACTATGGCTACACCTTC

abundance: few
d_gene: TRBD1
v_gene: TRBV5-1
j_gene: TRBJ1-1
len: 13
CDR3aa: CASNHRGQGEAFF
CDR3nt: TGCGCCAGCAACCACAGGGGGCAGGGTGAAGCTTTCTTT

abundance: few
d_gene: -
v_gene: TRBV5-1
j_gene: TRBJ2-3
len: 14
CDR3aa: CASSVGSRTDTQYF
CDR3nt: TGCGCCAGCAGCGTGGGTAGCCGCACAGATACGCAGTATTTT

abundance: few
d_gene: -
v_gene: TRBV4-3
j_gene: TRBJ2-2
len: 14
CDR3aa: CATRGPEGTGELFF
CDR3nt: TGCGCCACCCGGGGCCCCGAGGGCACCGGGGAGCTGTTTTTT

abundance: -
d_gene: TRBD1
v_gene: TRBV6-5
j_gene: TRBJ1-5
len: 15
CDR3aa: CASRRRDRGDQPQHF
CDR3nt: TGTGCCAGCAGACGTCGGGACAGGGGTGATCAGCCCCAGCATTTT

abundance: -
d_gene: -
v_gene: TRBV7-9
j_gene: TRBJ1-4
len: 17
CDR3aa: CASSDPFPGQQYEKLFF
CDR3nt: TGTGCCAGCAGCGACCCATTTCCGGGACAACAATATGAAAAACTGTTTTTT

abundance: few
d_gene: -
v_gene: TRBV2
j_gene: TRBJ1-2
len: 15
CDR3aa: CASSEQGAINDGYTF
CDR3nt: TGTGCCAGCAGTGAACAGGGTGCGATTAACGACGGCTACACCTTC

abundance: -
d_gene: -
v_gene: TRBV7-2
j_gene: TRBJ2-3
len: 16
CDR3aa: CASSHPEEGSTDTQYF
CDR3nt: TGTGCCAGCAGCCACCCGGAGGAGGGGAGCACAGATACGCAGTATTTT

abundance: -
d_gene: TRBD2
v_gene: TRBV5-1
j_gene: TRBJ2-2
len: 14
CDR3aa: CASSGGASTGELFF
CDR3nt: TGCGCCAGCTCGGGGGGAGCGAGCACCGGGGAGCTGTTTTTT

abundance: -
d_gene: -
v_gene: TRBV5-1
j_gene: TRBJ1-4
len: 15
CDR3aa: CASSPGDWPNEKLFF
CDR3nt: TGCGCCAGCAGCCCCGGGGACTGGCCTAATGAAAAACTGTTTTTT

abundance: few
d_gene: -
v_gene: TRBV12-3/TRBV12-4
j_gene: TRBJ1-1
len: 12
CDR3aa: CASSLGLAEAFF
CDR3nt: TGTGCCAGCAGCCTGGGGCTCGCTGAAGCTTTCTTT